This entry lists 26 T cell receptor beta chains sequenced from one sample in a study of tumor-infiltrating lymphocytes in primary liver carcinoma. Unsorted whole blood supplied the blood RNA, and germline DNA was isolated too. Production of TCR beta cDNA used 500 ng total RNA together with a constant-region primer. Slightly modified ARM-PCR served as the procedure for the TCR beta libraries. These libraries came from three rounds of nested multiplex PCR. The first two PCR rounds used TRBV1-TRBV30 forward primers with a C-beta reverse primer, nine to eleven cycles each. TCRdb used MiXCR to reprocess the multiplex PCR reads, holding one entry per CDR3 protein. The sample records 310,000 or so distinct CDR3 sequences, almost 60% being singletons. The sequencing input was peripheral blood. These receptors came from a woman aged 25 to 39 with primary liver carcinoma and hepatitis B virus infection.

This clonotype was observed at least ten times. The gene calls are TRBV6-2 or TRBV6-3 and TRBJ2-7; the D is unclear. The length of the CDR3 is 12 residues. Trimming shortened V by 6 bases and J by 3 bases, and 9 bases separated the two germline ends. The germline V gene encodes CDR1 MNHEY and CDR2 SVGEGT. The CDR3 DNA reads TGTGCCAGCAGAGACAAGAGCTACGAGCAGTACTTC. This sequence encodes CASRDKSYEQYF.

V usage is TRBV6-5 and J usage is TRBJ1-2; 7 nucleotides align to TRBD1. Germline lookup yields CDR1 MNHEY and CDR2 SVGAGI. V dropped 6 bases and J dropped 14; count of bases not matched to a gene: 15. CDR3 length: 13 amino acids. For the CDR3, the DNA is TGTGCCAGCAGCTCAGACAGGGAACCGGCGGGAACCTTC. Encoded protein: CASSSDREPAGTF.

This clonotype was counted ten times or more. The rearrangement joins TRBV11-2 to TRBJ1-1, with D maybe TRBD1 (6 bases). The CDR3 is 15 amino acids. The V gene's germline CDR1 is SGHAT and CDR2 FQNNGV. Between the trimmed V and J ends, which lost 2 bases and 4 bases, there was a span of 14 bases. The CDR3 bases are TGTGCCAGCAGCTTATGGGGGGGCGAGGTCACTGAAGCTTTCTTT. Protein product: CASSLWGGEVTEAFF. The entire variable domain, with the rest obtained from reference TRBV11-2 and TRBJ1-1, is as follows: EAGVAQSPRYKIIEKRQSVAFWCNPISGHATLYWYQQILGQGPKLLIQFQNNGVVDDSQLPKDRFSAERLKGVDSTLKIQPAKLEDSAVYLCASSLWGGEVTEAFFGQGTRLTVV.

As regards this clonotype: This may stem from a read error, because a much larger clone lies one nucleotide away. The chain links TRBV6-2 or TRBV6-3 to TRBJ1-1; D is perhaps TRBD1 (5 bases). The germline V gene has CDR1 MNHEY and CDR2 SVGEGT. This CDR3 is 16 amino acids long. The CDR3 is CVSSYSGLRGVTEAFF. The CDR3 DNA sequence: TGTGTCAGCAGTTACTCCGGACTAAGAGGGGTCACTGAAGCTTTCTTT.

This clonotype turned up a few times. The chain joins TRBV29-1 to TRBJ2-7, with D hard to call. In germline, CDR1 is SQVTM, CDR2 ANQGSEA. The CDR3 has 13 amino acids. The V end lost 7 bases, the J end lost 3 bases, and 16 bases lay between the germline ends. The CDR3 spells CSALTPLDYEQYF. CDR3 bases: TGCAGCGCCCTAACCCCACTTGACTACGAGCAGTACTTC.

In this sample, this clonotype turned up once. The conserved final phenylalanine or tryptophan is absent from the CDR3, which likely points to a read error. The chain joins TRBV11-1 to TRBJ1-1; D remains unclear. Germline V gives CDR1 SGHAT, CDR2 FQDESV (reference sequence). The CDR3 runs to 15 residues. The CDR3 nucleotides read TGTGCTAGCAGCTTAGACTACGGAGACAACACTGAAGCTTTCCTT. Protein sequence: CASSLDYGDNTEAFL.

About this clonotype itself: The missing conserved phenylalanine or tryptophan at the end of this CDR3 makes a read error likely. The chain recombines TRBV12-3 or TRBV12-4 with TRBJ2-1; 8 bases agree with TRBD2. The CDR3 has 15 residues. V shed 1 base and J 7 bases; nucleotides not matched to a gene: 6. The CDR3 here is CASSLGTSKRNEQFI. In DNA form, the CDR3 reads TGTGCCAGCAGTTTAGGGACTAGCAAACGAAATGAGCAGTTCATC.

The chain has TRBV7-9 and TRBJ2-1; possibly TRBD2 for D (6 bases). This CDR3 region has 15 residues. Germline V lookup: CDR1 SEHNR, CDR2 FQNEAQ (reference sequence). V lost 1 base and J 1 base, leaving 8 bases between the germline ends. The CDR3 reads CASSLGGRSYNEQFF. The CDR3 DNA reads TGTGCCAGCAGCTTAGGTGGGAGGTCCTACAATGAGCAGTTCTTC.

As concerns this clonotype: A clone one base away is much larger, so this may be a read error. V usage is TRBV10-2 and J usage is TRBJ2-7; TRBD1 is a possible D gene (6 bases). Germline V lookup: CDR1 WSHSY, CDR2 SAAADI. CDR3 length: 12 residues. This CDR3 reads CTSSDMGAEQYF. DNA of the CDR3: TGCACCAGCAGTGACATGGGGGCCGAGCAGTACTTC.

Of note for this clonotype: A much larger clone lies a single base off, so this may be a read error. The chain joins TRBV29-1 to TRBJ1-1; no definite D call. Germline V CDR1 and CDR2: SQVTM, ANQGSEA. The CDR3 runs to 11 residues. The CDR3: CSVRAYTEALF. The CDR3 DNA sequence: TGCAGCGTAAGGGCGTACACTGAAGCTCTCTTT.

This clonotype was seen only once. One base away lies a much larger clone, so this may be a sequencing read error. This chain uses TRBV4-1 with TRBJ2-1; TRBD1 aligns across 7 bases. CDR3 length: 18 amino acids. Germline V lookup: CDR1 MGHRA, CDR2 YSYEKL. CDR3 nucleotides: TGCGTCAGCAGCCAGGGCCCCCGGACAGGCAGCTCCTACAATGAGCAGTTCTTC. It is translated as CVSSQGPRTGSSYNEQFF.

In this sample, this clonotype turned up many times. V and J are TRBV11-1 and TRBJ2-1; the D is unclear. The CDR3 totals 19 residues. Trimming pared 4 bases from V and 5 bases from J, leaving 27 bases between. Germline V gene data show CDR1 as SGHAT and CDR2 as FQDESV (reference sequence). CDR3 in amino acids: CASSSRLAATAHTHNEQFF. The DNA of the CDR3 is TGTGCCAGCAGCTCGCGATTAGCCGCGACTGCACACACACACAATGAGCAGTTCTTC.

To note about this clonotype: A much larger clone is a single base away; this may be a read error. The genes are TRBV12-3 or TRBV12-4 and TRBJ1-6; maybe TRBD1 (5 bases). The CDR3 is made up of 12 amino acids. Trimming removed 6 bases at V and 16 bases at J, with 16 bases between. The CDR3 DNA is TGTGCCAGCAGCAACGTGGCAGGGCCGCTCCACTTT. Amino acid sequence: CASSNVAGPLHF.

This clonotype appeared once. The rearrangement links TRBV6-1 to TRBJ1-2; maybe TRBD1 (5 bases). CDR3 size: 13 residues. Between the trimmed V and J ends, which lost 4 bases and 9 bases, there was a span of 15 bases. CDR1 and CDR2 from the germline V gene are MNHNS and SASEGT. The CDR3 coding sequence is TGTGCCAGCAGTGCTTGGGGGAGTGGTCGCTACACCTTC. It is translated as CASSAWGSGRYTF.

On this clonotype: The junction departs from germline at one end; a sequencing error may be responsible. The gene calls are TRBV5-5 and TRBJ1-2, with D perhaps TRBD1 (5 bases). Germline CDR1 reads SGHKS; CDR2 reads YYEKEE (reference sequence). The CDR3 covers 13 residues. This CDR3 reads CVSSLVGVQGYTF. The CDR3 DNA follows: TGTGTCAGCAGCCTTGTAGGGGTGCAGGGCTACACCTTC.

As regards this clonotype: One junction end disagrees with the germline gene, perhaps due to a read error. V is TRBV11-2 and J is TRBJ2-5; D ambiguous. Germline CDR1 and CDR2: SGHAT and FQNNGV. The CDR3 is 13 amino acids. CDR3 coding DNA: TGTGTCAGCAACTTACGGCGGCAAGAGACCCAGTACTTC. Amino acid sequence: CVSNLRRQETQYF.

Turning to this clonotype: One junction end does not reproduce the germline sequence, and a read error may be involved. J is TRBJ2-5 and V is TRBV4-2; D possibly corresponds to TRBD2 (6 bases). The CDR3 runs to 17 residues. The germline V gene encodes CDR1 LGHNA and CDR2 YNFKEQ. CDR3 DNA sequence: TGTGCCAGCAGCCAAGAGGCGGGGACGGTTTACCAAGAGACCCATTACTTC. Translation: CASSQEAGTVYQETHYF.

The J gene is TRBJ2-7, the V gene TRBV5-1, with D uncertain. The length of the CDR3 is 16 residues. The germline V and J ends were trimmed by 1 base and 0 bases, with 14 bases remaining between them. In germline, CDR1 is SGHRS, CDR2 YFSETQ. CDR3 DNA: TGCGCCAGCAGCTTGATCCGAGCGCCTAGCTCCTACGAGCAGTACTTC. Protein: CASSLIRAPSSYEQYF.

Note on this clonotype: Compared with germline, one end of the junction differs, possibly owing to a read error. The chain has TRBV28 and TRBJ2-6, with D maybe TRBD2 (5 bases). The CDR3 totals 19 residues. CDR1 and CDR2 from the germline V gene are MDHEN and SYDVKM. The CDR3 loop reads CANSLSELDFGSWANVLTF. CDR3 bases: TGTGCCAACAGTTTATCAGAGCTGGACTTTGGGTCTTGGGCCAACGTCCTGACTTTC.

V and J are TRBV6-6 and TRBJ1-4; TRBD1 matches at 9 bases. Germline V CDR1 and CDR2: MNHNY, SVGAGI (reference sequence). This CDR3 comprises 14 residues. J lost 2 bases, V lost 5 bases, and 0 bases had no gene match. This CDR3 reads CASSGQGTNEKLFF. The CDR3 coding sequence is TGTGCCAGCAGTGGACAGGGGACTAATGAAAAACTGTTTTTT.

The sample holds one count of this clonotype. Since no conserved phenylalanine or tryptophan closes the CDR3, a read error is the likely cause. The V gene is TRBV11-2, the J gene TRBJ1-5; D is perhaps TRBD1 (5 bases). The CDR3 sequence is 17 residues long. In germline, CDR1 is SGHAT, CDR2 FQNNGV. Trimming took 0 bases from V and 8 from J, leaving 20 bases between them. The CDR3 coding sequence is TGTGCCAGCAGCTTAGATTTCGTGGGCCGATCCAGGGAGCCCCAGCATGTT. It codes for CASSLDFVGRSREPQHV.

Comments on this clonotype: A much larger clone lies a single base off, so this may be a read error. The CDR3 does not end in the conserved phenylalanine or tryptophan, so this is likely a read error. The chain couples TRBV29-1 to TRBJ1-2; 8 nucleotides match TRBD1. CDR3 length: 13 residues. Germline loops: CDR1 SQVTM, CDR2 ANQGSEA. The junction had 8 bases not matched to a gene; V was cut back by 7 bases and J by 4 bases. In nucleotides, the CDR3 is TGCAGCGCTGGACAGGGTCTGGTCTATGGCTACACCTCC. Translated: CSAGQGLVYGYTS.

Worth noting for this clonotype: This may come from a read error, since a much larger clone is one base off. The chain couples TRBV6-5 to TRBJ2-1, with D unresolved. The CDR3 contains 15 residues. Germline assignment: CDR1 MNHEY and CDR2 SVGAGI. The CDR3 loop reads CAVQRRFAPYNVQFF. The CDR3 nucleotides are TGTGCCGTTCAAAGGCGTTTCGCCCCATACAATGTGCAGTTCTTC.

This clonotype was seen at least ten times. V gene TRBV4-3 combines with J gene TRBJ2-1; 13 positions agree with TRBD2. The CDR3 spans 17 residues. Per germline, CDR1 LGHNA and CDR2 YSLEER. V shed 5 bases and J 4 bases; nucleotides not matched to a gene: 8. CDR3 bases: TGCGCCAGCAGCAGCCGACTAGCGGGAGGACTGTACAATGAGCAGTTCTTC. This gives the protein CASSSRLAGGLYNEQFF.

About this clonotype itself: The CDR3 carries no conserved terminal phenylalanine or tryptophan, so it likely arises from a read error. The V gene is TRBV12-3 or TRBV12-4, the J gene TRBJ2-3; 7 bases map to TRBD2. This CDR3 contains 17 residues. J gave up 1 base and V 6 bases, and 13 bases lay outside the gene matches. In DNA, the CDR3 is TGTGCCAGCAGCCCCACCGGACTAGTCGGTCGCACAGATACGCAGTATCTT. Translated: CASSPTGLVGRTDTQYL.

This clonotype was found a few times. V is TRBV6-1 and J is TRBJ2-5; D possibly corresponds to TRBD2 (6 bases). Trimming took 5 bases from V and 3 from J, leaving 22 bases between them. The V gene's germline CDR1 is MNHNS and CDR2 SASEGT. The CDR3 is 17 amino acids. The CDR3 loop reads CASSILTGGGMKETQYF. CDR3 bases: TGTGCCAGCAGTATCCTCACAGGTGGGGGGATGAAAGAGACCCAGTACTTC.